The 23 T cell receptor beta chains given below trace back to one sample, sequenced in a study of OX40 agonist ivuxolimab in advanced cancers. The repertoire was sequenced with immunoSEQ multiplex PCR; TCRdb's copy has only in-frame clones and lacks some. The table shows some 73,000 clones, with more than 80% occurring only once. Sequencing was performed on CD4+ or CD8+ T cells sorted from blood, taken in a trial of the OX40 agonist ivuxolimab. The receptors originated from an adult with an advanced solid tumor such as melanoma, head and neck, liver or kidney cancer.

This clone was found once. The J gene is TRBJ2-1, the V gene TRBV14; 13 bases line up with TRBD2. V was clipped by 4 bases and J by 8 bases; unmatched bases: 5. The germline gives CDR1 SGHDN, CDR2 FVKESK. The CDR3 totals 15 residues. In DNA, the CDR3 is TGTGCCAGCAGCCTAGGACTAGCGGGAGTCCATGAGCAGTTCTTC. Its protein is CASSLGLAGVHEQFF.

This chain links TRBV7-2 with TRBJ1-2; the match to TRBD1 covers 7 bases. This CDR3 is 13 amino acids long. V lost 6 bases and J lost 7; bases outside the gene matches: 8. Per the germline V gene, CDR1 is SGHTA and CDR2 is FQGNSA. CDR3 DNA: TGTGCCAGCAGGAGACAGGGACCAGGTGGCTACACCTTC. Protein product: CASRRQGPGGYTF.

The chain combines TRBV18 with TRBJ2-2, with 12 bases identical to TRBD2. Per the germline V gene, CDR1 is KGHSH and CDR2 is LQKENI. This CDR3 is built from 16 residues. Losses at the gene ends were 3 bases for V and 5 bases for J; bases not matched to a gene: 4. The CDR3 protein is CASSPTSGRQTGELFF. DNA for the CDR3: TGTGCCAGCTCACCTACTAGCGGGAGGCAGACCGGGGAGCTGTTTTTT.

This chain links TRBV2 with TRBJ1-2; weak D call: TRBD1 (5 bases). The ends were cut back, 6 bases at V and 4 bases at J, with 15 bases in the middle. This CDR3 is built from 14 residues. The germline CDR1 and CDR2 sequences are SNHLY and FYNNEI. CDR3 nucleotide sequence: TGTGCCAGCAGCCCCAGGACCGGGGCCTATGGCTACACCTTC. Its translation is CASSPRTGAYGYTF.

V gene TRBV11-3 combines with J gene TRBJ1-1; a weak D match, TRBD1 (6 bases). With 5 bases removed from V and 13 bases from J, the gap between germline ends came to 20 bases. The CDR3 covers 13 residues. The germline V gene has CDR1 SGHNT and CDR2 YENEEA. The CDR3 loop is CASSHPLGGIGFF. CDR3 nucleotides: TGTGCCAGCAGCCATCCGCTCGGGGGCATAGGTTTCTTT.

The chain has TRBV6-1 and TRBJ2-7, with D unclear. This CDR3 has 15 residues. Germline assignment: CDR1 MNHNS and CDR2 SASEGT. With 6 bases removed from V and 2 bases from J, the gap between germline ends came to 17 bases. CDR3 amino acids: CASRSATSTPYEQYF. The DNA of the CDR3 is TGTGCCAGCAGGTCCGCCACATCCACTCCCTACGAGCAGTACTTC.

This clone was counted a few times. The chain has TRBV7-9 and TRBJ2-5, with 8 bases lining up with TRBD1. Per germline, CDR1 SEHNR and CDR2 FQNEAQ (reference sequence). The CDR3 sequence is 14 residues long. The V and J ends lost 5 bases and 4 bases, in that order; junction bases with no gene match: 6. CDR3 protein: CASSAMTGVETQYF. The CDR3 DNA reads TGTGCCAGCAGCGCGATGACAGGGGTAGAGACCCAGTACTTC.

V gene TRBV27 combines with J gene TRBJ2-2, with TRBD1 identical over 8 bases. Trimming took 4 bases from V and 6 from J; bases not matched to a gene: 7. Germline V lookup: CDR1 MNHEY, CDR2 SMNVEV (reference sequence). This CDR3 region has 15 residues. This CDR3 reads CASSSTGVGPGELFF. The CDR3 DNA sequence: TGTGCCAGCAGTTCGACAGGGGTGGGTCCCGGGGAGCTGTTTTTT.

The V gene is TRBV7-9, the J gene TRBJ2-1, with TRBD2 identical over 16 bases. CDR1 is SEHNR and CDR2 is FQNEAQ in the germline V gene (reference sequence). Losses at the gene ends were 1 base for V and 6 bases for J; bases not matched to a gene: 3. CDR3 size: 17 residues. CDR3 in amino acids: CASSLEGTSGRANEQFF. The CDR3 DNA reads as TGTGCCAGCAGCTTAGAGGGGACTAGCGGGAGGGCCAATGAGCAGTTCTTC.

DNA for the CDR3: TGTGCCAGCAGCCAAGGGACTAGCGGAGTCTACGAGCAGTACTTC. It yields the protein CASSQGTSGVYEQYF. This chain joins TRBV7-3 and TRBJ2-7; 11 bases fit TRBD2. CDR1 is SGHTA and CDR2 is FQGTGA in the germline V gene. The ends lost 5 bases at V and 3 bases at J; junction bases unmatched: 6. CDR3 length equals 15 residues. The whole variable domain, filled in from reference TRBV7-3 and TRBJ2-7, reads GAGVSQTPSNKVTEKGKYVELRCDPISGHTALYWYRQSLGQGPEFLIYFQGTGAADDSGLPNDRFFAVRPEGSVSTLKIQRTERGDSAVYLCASSQGTSGVYEQYFGPGTRLTVT.

V gene TRBV11-2 combines with J gene TRBJ2-7; TRBD2 agrees at 12 bases. With V trimmed by 5 bases and J by 4 bases, 6 bases remained unmatched. There are 15 residues in the CDR3. Per germline, CDR1 SGHAT and CDR2 FQNNGV. The CDR3 here is CASSLSGTSGYEQYF. DNA of the CDR3: TGTGCCAGCAGCCTTTCCGGGACTAGCGGGTACGAGCAGTACTTC.

The chain links TRBV9 to TRBJ2-1; D not resolved. CDR3 length: 16 residues. V was clipped by 2 bases and J by 5 bases, with 17 bases between them. Germline CDR1 and CDR2: SGDLS and YYNGEE. The CDR3 DNA follows: TGTGCCAGCAGCGTGGCGGCTTCCGCTAGGAACAATGAGCAGTTCTTC. Translated: CASSVAASARNNEQFF.

The V call is TRBV7-3, the J call TRBJ2-3, with TRBD1 matching 10 bases. Germline loops: CDR1 SGHTA, CDR2 FQGTGA. The CDR3 covers 15 residues. The trim removed 7 bases at V and 6 bases at J, leaving 10 bases unmatched. CDR3 coding DNA: TGTGCCAGCAAATTGGGGACAGGGGTTTCGGATACGCAGTATTTT. It codes for CASKLGTGVSDTQYF.

CDR3 in DNA: TGTGCCAGTAGTACCGGACAGGGGATAGGCAATCAGCCCCAGCATTTT. Its protein is CASSTGQGIGNQPQHF. The chain uses TRBV19 and TRBJ1-5, with 9 positions matching TRBD1. Trimming cost V 4 bases and J 2 bases; bases outside gene matches: 6. The CDR3 is 16 amino acids. Germline loops: CDR1 LNHDA, CDR2 SQIVND (reference sequence). The whole variable domain, filled in from reference TRBV19 and TRBJ1-5, reads DGGITQSPKYLFRKEGQNVTLSCEQNLNHDAMYWYRQDPGQGLRLIYYSQIVNDFQKGDIAEGYSVSREKKESFPLTVTSAQKNPTAFYLCASSTGQGIGNQPQHFGDGTRLSIL.

This clone has a single count. This chain uses TRBV2 with TRBJ2-7; D is ambiguous. Between the trimmed V and J ends, which lost 1 base and 0 bases, there was a span of 7 bases. The germline gives CDR1 SNHLY, CDR2 FYNNEI. This CDR3 has 14 residues. CDR3 bases: TGTGCCAGCAGTGAAGATGCGGTCTCCTACGAGCAGTACTTC. This translates into CASSEDAVSYEQYF.

The chain combines TRBV5-6 with TRBJ2-5; 10 bases are a match to TRBD2. Germline V gives CDR1 SGHDT, CDR2 YYEEEE. The CDR3 loop spans 18 amino acids. V was clipped by 7 bases and J by 2 bases; unmatched bases: 17. This CDR3 reads CASSGVGWTSGLQETQYF. In DNA form, the CDR3 reads TGTGCCAGCTCGGGGGTCGGGTGGACTAGCGGTCTACAAGAGACCCAGTACTTC.

This clone appeared a few times. The genes are TRBV18 and TRBJ1-3; no firm D call. The V end was cut by 5 bases, the J end by 2 bases, with 7 bases between. Germline loops: CDR1 KGHSH, CDR2 LQKENI. The CDR3 sequence is 13 residues long. CDR3 loop: CASSDGTGNTIYF. The CDR3 region has the DNA TGTGCCAGCTCAGATGGGACTGGAAACACCATATATTTT.

This clone occurred once. The chain joins TRBV9 to TRBJ2-2; 12 nucleotides align to TRBD1. V trimming: 4 bases; J trimming: 6 bases; junction bases outside the gene matches: 4. CDR1 SGDLS and CDR2 YYNGEE come from the germline V gene. There are 15 residues in the CDR3. In DNA, the CDR3 is TGTGCCAGCAGCCCAGGGACAGGGGGCCCCGGGGAGCTGTTTTTT. This codes for CASSPGTGGPGELFF.

The chain employs TRBV7-8 and TRBJ2-1; D is perhaps TRBD1 or TRBD2 (6 bases each). Trimming cost V 7 bases and J 4 bases, with 23 bases left between them. CDR3 length: 17 residues. Germline V gene lookup returns CDR1 SGHVS and CDR2 FQNEAQ. CDR3 in DNA: TGTGCCAGCACGGGGGCCAAGTCGGGGACTTGGTACAATGAGCAGTTCTTC. Its protein product is CASTGAKSGTWYNEQFF.

The rearrangement joins TRBV15 to TRBJ2-5; 7 bases line up with TRBD2. Germline lookup yields CDR1 LNHNV and CDR2 YYDKDF (reference sequence). The J segment lost 6 bases and the V segment lost 4 bases, leaving 8 bases of the junction unmatched. The CDR3 contains 14 residues. DNA for the CDR3: TGTGCCACCAGCACGTACAGCGGGAAAAAGACCCAGTACTTC. Translation gives CATSTYSGKKTQYF.

This rearrangement joins TRBV5-6 to TRBJ2-3; 9 bases agree with TRBD2. The germline V gene has CDR1 SGHDT and CDR2 YYEEEE. CDR3 length equals 15 residues. V dropped 4 bases and J dropped 7; count of bases not matched to a gene: 10. CDR3 in amino acids: CASSPPASGMYTQYF. The CDR3 coding sequence is TGTGCCAGCAGCCCTCCGGCTAGCGGGATGTATACGCAGTATTTT.

J is TRBJ2-3 and V is TRBV10-3; the D is unclear. The V end lost 10 bases, the J end lost 0 bases, and 11 bases lay between the germline ends. Germline CDR1 ENHRY, CDR2 SYGVKD. The CDR3 consists of 13 residues. CDR3 DNA: TGTGCCACTACGGAAACTAGCACAGATACGCAGTATTTT. This gives the protein CATTETSTDTQYF.

CDR3 protein: CASSLALVGATDTQYF. The DNA of the CDR3 is TGTGCCAGCAGCTTGGCATTAGTGGGGGCAACAGATACGCAGTATTTT. The rearrangement joins TRBV5-5 to TRBJ2-3; D perhaps matches TRBD1 (6 bases). The length of the CDR3 is 16 residues. V was pared by 0 bases and J by 3 bases, with 14 bases between. The germline gives CDR1 SGHKS, CDR2 YYEKEE (reference sequence). Variable domain in full (rest from reference TRBV5-5 and TRBJ2-3): DAGVTQSPTHLIKTRGQQVTLRCSPISGHKSVSWYQQVLGQGPQFIFQYYEKEERGRGNFPDRFSARQFPNYSSELNVNALLLGDSALYLCASSLALVGATDTQYFGPGTRLTVL.